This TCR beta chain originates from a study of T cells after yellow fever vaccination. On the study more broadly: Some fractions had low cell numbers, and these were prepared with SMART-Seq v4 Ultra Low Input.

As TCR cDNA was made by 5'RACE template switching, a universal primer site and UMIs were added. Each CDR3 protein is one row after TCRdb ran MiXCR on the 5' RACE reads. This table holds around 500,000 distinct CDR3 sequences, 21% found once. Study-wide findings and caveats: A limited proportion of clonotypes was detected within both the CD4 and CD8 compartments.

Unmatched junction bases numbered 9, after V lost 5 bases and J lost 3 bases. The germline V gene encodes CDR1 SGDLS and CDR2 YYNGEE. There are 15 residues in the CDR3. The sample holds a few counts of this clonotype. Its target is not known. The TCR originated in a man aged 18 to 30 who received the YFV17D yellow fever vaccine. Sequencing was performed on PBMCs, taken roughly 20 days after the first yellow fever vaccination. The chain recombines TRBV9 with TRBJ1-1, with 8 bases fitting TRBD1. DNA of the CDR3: TGTGCCAGCAGTCCCACAGGACAGGGTGACACTGAAGCTTTCTTT. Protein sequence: CASSPTGQGDTEAFF.